This entry features one T cell receptor (beta chain) sequence. This sample was taken from a study of blood T cell repertoires in COVID-19. As for the study in general: Acute and convalescent COVID-19 specimens originated in the United States, Italy and Spain. PBMCs, B-cell-depleted T cells, or T cells were the source of the cDNA or gDNA that made up the material.

Methods used by the authors: Nucleated cell number was recorded as an estimate derived from reference gene primer amplification. TCRdb's table, derived via immunoSEQ multiplex PCR, lists solely in-frame clones and lacks some. That table furnishes V, J and clone size, whereas the DNA furnished D and trimming. The sample holds about 81,000 clones, under 90% seen once. The germline V gene has CDR1 MNHEY and CDR2 SMNVEV (reference sequence). J gave up 3 bases and V 6 bases, and 5 bases lay outside the gene matches. The CDR3 extends over 14 amino acids. The chain joins TRBV27 to TRBJ2-1; 7 positions match TRBD1. Sequenced input: peripheral blood. This TCR derives from a human donor in a cohort sampled during active COVID-19. CDR3 bases: TGTGCCAGCAGGGTGACAGGGATCTACAATGAGCAGTTCTTC. Its protein is CASRVTGIYNEQFF.